Below, 14 T cell receptor beta chains from the same sample are listed, as sequenced in a study of blood T cell repertoires in COVID-19. Sequenced by immunoSEQ multiplex PCR; TCRdb stores in-frame clones only, minus some. The sample consists of fewer than 350,000 clones, approximately 86% of them appearing once. Sequencing was performed on peripheral blood. The receptors originated from a woman aged 50 to 60 with active or convalescent COVID-19.

The chain joins TRBV5-1 to TRBJ1-1; a possible D gene is TRBD1 (5 bases). CDR1 is SGHRS, CDR2 YFSETQ, per germline. Trimming left V 1 base short and J 1 base short, with 23 bases between. This CDR3 spans 19 amino acids. This chain's CDR3 is CASSLLWGEGGSKNTEAFF. CDR3 bases: TGCGCCAGCAGCTTGTTGTGGGGGGAGGGAGGTTCGAAGAACACTGAAGCTTTCTTT.

The CDR3 here is CASSVATLATQGSYNEQFF. In DNA, the CDR3 is TGTGCCAGCAGCGTAGCCACACTAGCGACCCAAGGTTCCTACAATGAGCAGTTCTTC. The chain combines TRBV9 with TRBJ2-1, with 7 bases that match TRBD2. CDR3 length: 19 residues. Per germline, CDR1 SGDLS and CDR2 YYNGEE. The V and J ends lost 0 bases and 1 base, in that order; junction bases with no gene match: 13.

This chain uses TRBV12-2 with TRBJ2-7; the table's D call, TRBD1, has no DNA check behind it. TRBV12-2 is noted as a pseudogene. The CDR3 covers 17 residues. The CDR3 DNA reads TGTGCAAGTCGCTTTTGGGACAGGGGATCGAAGTTGTACGAGCAGTACTTC. Translated: CASRFWDRGSKLYEQYF.

This clone was seen more than once but under ten times. This chain uses TRBV28 with TRBJ1-1; TRBD1 is a possible D gene (5 bases). Germline loops: CDR1 MDHEN, CDR2 SYDVKM. The CDR3 is made up of 14 amino acids. Trimming removed 1 base at V and 7 bases at J, with 13 bases between. CDR3 residues: CASSLSGRAGEAFF. Written as DNA, the CDR3 is TGTGCCAGCAGTTTATCGGGCAGGGCTGGTGAAGCTTTCTTT.

Here the CDR3 DNA reads TGCGCCAGCAGCCCCTTAGATCCGAGGGAGAGGAACGAGCAGTACTTC. Residues: CASSPLDPRERNEQYF. The J gene is TRBJ2-7, the V gene TRBV4-1, with D possibly matching TRBD2 (5 bases). Germline V gene sequence: CDR1 MGHRA, CDR2 YSYEKL. This CDR3 region has 16 residues. V gave up 4 bases and J gave up 5 bases, with 21 bases separating them.

The chain recombines TRBV29-1 with TRBJ1-2; D uncertain. Germline V gene data show CDR1 as SQVTM and CDR2 as ANQGSEA. V gave up 5 bases and J gave up 4 bases, with 14 bases separating them. The length of the CDR3 is 13 residues. Here the CDR3 reads CSVLKLAPYGYTF. The CDR3 DNA reads TGCAGCGTTCTAAAGCTCGCACCCTATGGCTACACCTTC.

This sequence joins TRBV5-8 and TRBJ2-3; 9 positions agree with TRBD1. V lost 4 bases and J lost 3; bases outside the gene matches: 12. The germline gives CDR1 SGHTS, CDR2 YDEGEE. The CDR3 has 17 amino acids. The CDR3 sequence is CASSPTGQGPLTDTQYF. The CDR3 nucleotides read TGTGCCAGCAGCCCGACGGGACAGGGACCCTTGACAGATACGCAGTATTTT. The entire variable domain, with the rest obtained from reference TRBV5-8 and TRBJ2-3, is as follows: EAGVTQSPTHLIKTRGQQATLRCSPISGHTSVYWYQQALGLGLQFLLWYDEGEERNRGNFPPRFSGRQFPNYSSELNVNALELEDSALYLCASSPTGQGPLTDTQYFGPGTRLTVL.

This clone was detected only once. The chain is built from TRBV5-6 and TRBJ1-2; perhaps TRBD1 as D (5 bases). V was pared by 5 bases and J by 2 bases, with 13 bases between. The CDR3 extends over 14 amino acids. Germline CDR1 SGHDT, CDR2 YYEEEE. CDR3 protein: CASSMGGGNYGYTF. The CDR3 DNA sequence: TGTGCCAGCAGTATGGGGGGAGGGAACTATGGCTACACCTTC.

The chain combines TRBV10-3 with TRBJ1-5; TRBD1 matches 8 bases. Trimming removed 9 bases from V and 7 bases from J; junction bases left unmatched: 8. The CDR3 has 13 amino acids. Germline V gene sequence: CDR1 ENHRY, CDR2 SYGVKD. The CDR3 reads CAMGRGPEQPQHF. The CDR3 nucleotides are TGTGCCATGGGCAGGGGGCCCGAGCAGCCCCAGCATTTT.

The rearrangement uses TRBV6-1 and TRBJ1-2; weak D call: TRBD1 (5 bases). V lost 3 bases and J lost 5, with 7 bases in between. Germline V CDR1 and CDR2: MNHNS, SASEGT. This CDR3 has 12 amino acids. The CDR3 DNA follows: TGTGCCAGCAGTGACAGGGTATATGGCTACACCTTC. Amino acid sequence: CASSDRVYGYTF.

The gene calls are TRBV15 and TRBJ2-1; 15 bases are a match to TRBD2. CDR3 length equals 16 residues. Germline V lookup: CDR1 LNHNV, CDR2 YYDKDF (reference sequence). V lost 5 bases to trimming and J lost 9 bases; unmatched junction nucleotides: 8. The CDR3 protein is CATSRGTSGRLVEQFF. CDR3 coding DNA: TGTGCCACCAGCCGCGGGACTAGCGGGAGGTTAGTTGAGCAGTTCTTC.

The chain is built from TRBV29-1 and TRBJ2-1, with 9 nucleotides matching TRBD1. Trimming removed 4 bases from V and 9 bases from J; junction bases left unmatched: 7. Germline V gene lookup returns CDR1 SQVTM and CDR2 ANQGSEA. The CDR3 spans 13 residues. DNA for the CDR3: TGCAGCGTTGCACCGACAGGGGGAGGTGAGCAGTTCTTC. Its translation is CSVAPTGGGEQFF.

The chain recombines TRBV25-1 with TRBJ1-2, with D unresolved. Deletions cut 5 bases from V and 7 bases from J, with 8 bases between. The CDR3 spans 11 residues. Per the germline V gene, CDR1 is MGHDK and CDR2 is SYGVNS. CDR3 sequence: CASSTPLGYTF. As DNA, the CDR3 is TGTGCCAGCAGTACACCCCTTGGCTACACCTTC.

The rearrangement uses TRBV27 and TRBJ2-1; D might be TRBD2 (7 bases). Trimming left V 2 bases short and J 0 bases short, with 20 bases between. Germline V CDR1 and CDR2: MNHEY, SMNVEV (reference sequence). The length of the CDR3 is 19 residues. This CDR3 reads CASSLKPGGSTPSYNEQFF. The DNA for the CDR3 is TGTGCCAGCAGTTTAAAGCCGGGGGGCTCGACGCCCTCCTACAATGAGCAGTTCTTC.